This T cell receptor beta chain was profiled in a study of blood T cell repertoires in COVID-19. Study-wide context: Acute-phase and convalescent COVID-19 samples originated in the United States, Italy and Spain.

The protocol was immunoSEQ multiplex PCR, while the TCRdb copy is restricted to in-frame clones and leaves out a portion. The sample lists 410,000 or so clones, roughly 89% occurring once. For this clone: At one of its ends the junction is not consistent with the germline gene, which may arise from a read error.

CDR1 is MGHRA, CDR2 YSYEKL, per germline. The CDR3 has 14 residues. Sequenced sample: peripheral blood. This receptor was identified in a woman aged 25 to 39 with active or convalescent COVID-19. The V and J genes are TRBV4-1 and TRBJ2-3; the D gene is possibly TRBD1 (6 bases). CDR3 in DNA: TGCGCCAGCAGCCTTTCAGGGGAACCAGATGCGCAGTATTTT. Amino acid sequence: CASSLSGEPDAQYF.